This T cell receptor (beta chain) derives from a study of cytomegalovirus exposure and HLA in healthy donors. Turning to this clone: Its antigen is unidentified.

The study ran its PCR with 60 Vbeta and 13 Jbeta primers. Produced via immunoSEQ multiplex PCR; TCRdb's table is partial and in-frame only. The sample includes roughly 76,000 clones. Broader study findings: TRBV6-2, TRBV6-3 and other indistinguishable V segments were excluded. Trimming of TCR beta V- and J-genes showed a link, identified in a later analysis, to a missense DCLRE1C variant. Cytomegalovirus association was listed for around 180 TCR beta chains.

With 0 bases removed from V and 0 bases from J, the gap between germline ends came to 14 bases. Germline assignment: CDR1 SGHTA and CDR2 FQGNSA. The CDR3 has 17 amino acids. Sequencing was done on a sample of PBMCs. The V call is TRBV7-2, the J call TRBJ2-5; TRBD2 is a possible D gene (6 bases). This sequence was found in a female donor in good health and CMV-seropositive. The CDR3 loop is CASSLAKTRGYQETQYF. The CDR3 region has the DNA TGTGCCAGCAGCTTAGCCAAGACTAGAGGGTACCAAGAGACCCAGTACTTC.